The T cell receptor (beta chain) described here comes from a study of blood T cell repertoires in COVID-19. Losses at the gene ends were 8 bases for V and 2 bases for J; bases not matched to a gene: 4. Germline V gene data show CDR1 as SGHTA and CDR2 as FQGTGA. The CDR3 spans 14 residues. The protocol was immunoSEQ multiplex PCR, while the TCRdb copy is restricted to in-frame clones and leaves out a portion. The sample shows tens of thousands of clones, over 80% of them seen only once. The TCR comes from a human donor in a cohort sampled during active COVID-19. The sample comprised peripheral blood. The chain links TRBV7-3 to TRBJ2-2, with TRBD1 identical over 8 bases. The CDR3 sequence is CASGGQANTGELFF. CDR3 coding DNA: TGTGCCAGCGGGGGACAGGCTAACACCGGGGAGCTGTTTTTT.